This passage covers 4 T cell receptor beta chains from one sample sequenced in a study of post-analysis software for immune sequencing data. Study-level findings and limits: Patients carried a handful of TRBV segments more frequently than controls did, and TRBV5-6, TRBV5-1 and TRBV20-1 were among them.

Unique molecular identifiers were present in the TCR beta cDNA libraries. TCRdb re-derived calls from the PCR reads in MiXCR, one entry per CDR3 protein. The top ten clones hold roughly 1.6% of a sample with around 180,000 distinct CDR3 sequences, 30% of them seen once. Antigens of these TCRs are unknown. The source material was blood. The receptor source for this set is a girl under 18 with multiple sclerosis.

The chain employs TRBV5-4 and TRBJ1-1; D perhaps matches TRBD1 (5 bases). Germline values: CDR1 SGHNT, CDR2 YYREEE (reference sequence). Trimming pared 4 bases from V and 3 bases from J, leaving 16 bases between. The CDR3 runs 15 residues. CDR3 amino acids: CASSPRGGIYTEAFF. The CDR3 nucleotides are TGTGCCAGCAGCCCCCGGGGGGGAATCTACACTGAAGCTTTCTTT.

This clonotype has ten or more counts. The V call is TRBV20-1, the J call TRBJ2-1; perhaps TRBD2 as D (5 bases). The V gene's germline CDR1 is DFQATT and CDR2 SNEGSKA (reference sequence). The CDR3 loop spans 17 amino acids. Trimming shortened V by 0 bases and J by 1 base, and 16 bases separated the two germline ends. The CDR3 bases are TGCAGTGCTAGAGACTCCAGAAATCTAGCATCCTACAATGAGCAGTTCTTC. Translating it yields CSARDSRNLASYNEQFF.

To note about this clonotype: At one of its ends the junction is not consistent with the germline gene, which may arise from a read error. The rearrangement joins TRBV12-3 or TRBV12-4 to TRBJ2-7; a possible D gene is TRBD2 (6 bases). The CDR3 runs 14 residues. The CDR3 protein is CANSNSGNSYEQYF. The CDR3 region has the DNA TGTGCCAACAGTAATAGCGGCAACTCCTACGAGCAGTACTTC.

This clonotype was picked up a small number of times. The CDR3 nucleotides read TGTGCCAGCAGCTTAGCTAACTCGGGGCTAGCGGGAGCGAATGAGCAGTTCTTC. This translates into CASSLANSGLAGANEQFF. The chain has TRBV7-2 and TRBJ2-1, with 10 bases lining up with TRBD2. The CDR3 consists of 18 residues. Germline V gene sequence: CDR1 SGHTA, CDR2 FQGNSA. The junction had 12 bases not matched to a gene; V was cut back by 0 bases and J by 7 bases.